The 21 T cell receptor beta chains below all came from one sample that was sequenced in a study of T cells in lung cancer brain metastases. Measured with immunoSEQ multiplex PCR; TCRdb has only the in-frame clones, and not every one. The table has roughly 5,100 clones, around four fifths seen once; the top ten hold around 6.5%. The sequencing sample was made of tumor tissue from a brain metastasis. The origin of the receptors is a man aged 45-60 years with non-small cell lung cancer that had spread to the brain.

Only one count was recorded for this clone. The gene calls are TRBV21-1 and TRBJ2-3; the DNA was not compared with TRBD1, the D call given in the table. TRBV21-1 is deemed a pseudogene. CDR3 length equals 20 residues. CDR3 amino acids: CASSKFPNRQRQKNTDTQYF. In nucleotides, the CDR3 is TGTGCCAGCAGCAAATTCCCAAACAGACAGCGCCAGAAGAACACAGATACGCAGTATTTT.

This chain joins TRBV30 and TRBJ1-2; 7 bases match TRBD1. CDR3 length: 15 amino acids. Losses at the gene ends were 2 bases for V and 7 bases for J; bases not matched to a gene: 13. Germline CDR1 and CDR2: GTSNPN and SVGIG (reference sequence). As DNA, the CDR3 is TGTGCCTGGAGTTCCCCGGGACAGAACACCCCTGGCTACACCTTC. It yields the protein CAWSSPGQNTPGYTF. Full variable domain (outside the CDR3, taken from reference TRBV30 and TRBJ1-2): SQTIHQWPATLVQPVGSPLSLECTVEGTSNPNLYWYRQAAGRGLQLLFYSVGIGQISSEVPQNLSASRPQDRQFILSSKKLLLSDSGFYLCAWSSPGQNTPGYTFGSGTRLTVV.

In its sample, this clone was seen a few times. The V gene is TRBV12-5, the J gene TRBJ1-4; tentatively, D is TRBD1 (6 bases). Per the germline V gene, CDR1 is LGHNT and CDR2 is FRNRAP. The CDR3 has 14 residues. Trimming shortened V by 6 bases and J by 4 bases, and 12 bases separated the two germline ends. CDR3 sequence: CASGNGQINEKLFF. The CDR3 DNA sequence: TGTGCTAGTGGCAACGGACAGATTAATGAAAAACTGTTTTTT.

The chain uses TRBV6-5 and TRBJ1-6; no clear D gene. This CDR3 is 16 amino acids long. Per germline, CDR1 MNHEY and CDR2 SVGAGI. V lost 4 bases and J 9 bases, leaving 19 bases between the germline ends. The CDR3 DNA reads as TGTGCCAGCAGTTCGTGGCGTTCCCACTCCCCTTCACCCCTCCACTTT. The encoded protein is CASSSWRSHSPSPLHF.

The rearrangement uses TRBV6-1 and TRBJ1-1; 8 bases agree with TRBD1. With V trimmed by 7 bases and J by 1 base, 8 bases remained unmatched. CDR1 MNHNS and CDR2 SASEGT come from the germline V gene. This CDR3 is 15 amino acids long. The CDR3 here is CASIDRGGGNTEAFF. In DNA form, the CDR3 reads TGTGCCAGCATTGACAGGGGTGGTGGGAACACTGAAGCTTTCTTT.

CDR3 sequence reads: CASSRPKQGTQYF. Written as DNA, the CDR3 is TGTGCCAGCAGCCGTCCGAAACAGGGGACCCAGTACTTC. This chain uses TRBV5-6 with TRBJ2-5; D possibly corresponds to TRBD1 (6 bases). The CDR3 totals 13 residues. Trimming removed 4 bases from V and 7 bases from J, with 14 bases in between. The V gene's germline CDR1 is SGHDT and CDR2 YYEEEE.

The gene calls are TRBV19 and TRBJ2-1; D is perhaps TRBD2 (7 bases). The V end lost 2 bases, the J end lost 9 bases, and 11 bases lay between the germline ends. Germline assignment: CDR1 LNHDA and CDR2 SQIVND (reference sequence). CDR3 length equals 13 residues. The CDR3 spells CASSIPGGSEQFF. CDR3 DNA sequence: TGTGCCAGTAGTATACCGGGGGGCAGTGAGCAGTTCTTC.

This clone was seen a single time. V and J are TRBV30 and TRBJ2-2; no definite D call. Looked up from germline, CDR1 is GTSNPN and CDR2 is SVGIG (reference sequence). The V and J ends lost 4 bases and 7 bases respectively, with 10 bases between them. The CDR3 is made up of 12 amino acids. The CDR3 loop reads CAWNWLDGELFF. CDR3 coding DNA: TGTGCCTGGAATTGGCTAGACGGGGAGCTGTTTTTT.

The chain couples TRBV6-6 to TRBJ2-3, with D unresolved. The CDR3 extends over 14 amino acids. CDR1 and CDR2 from the germline V gene are MNHNY and SVGAGI (reference sequence). V was cut by 6 bases and J by 4 bases, with 14 bases left in between. CDR3 amino acids: CASSPSLSSDTQYF. The CDR3 DNA reads as TGTGCCAGCAGCCCCAGCTTAAGTTCAGATACGCAGTATTTT.

J is TRBJ1-5 and V is TRBV27; D is undetermined. Per germline, CDR1 MNHEY and CDR2 SMNVEV (reference sequence). Trimming took off 6 bases at V and 0 bases at J, with 9 bases between the two ends. CDR3 length: 14 residues. CDR3 residues: CASRVGYSNQPQHF. The CDR3 nucleotides read TGTGCCAGCAGAGTAGGCTATAGCAATCAGCCCCAGCATTTT.

V gene TRBV20-1 combines with J gene TRBJ2-1; maybe TRBD1 (5 bases). Trimming removed 4 bases at V and 5 bases at J, with 6 bases between. Germline V gene data show CDR1 as DFQATT and CDR2 as SNEGSKA (reference sequence). The CDR3 contains 11 residues. As DNA, the CDR3 is TGCAGTGCTAAAGGGGACAATGAGCAGTTCTTC. Its translation: CSAKGDNEQFF.

The genes are TRBV18 and TRBJ1-4, with TRBD1 identical over 7 bases. CDR3 length: 16 residues. V lost 4 bases, J lost 4 bases, and 9 bases stayed unmatched. Germline loops: CDR1 KGHSH, CDR2 LQKENI. The CDR3 spells CASSRRGPAINEKLFF. In DNA form, the CDR3 reads TGTGCCAGCTCACGTAGGGGGCCGGCGATTAATGAAAAACTGTTTTTT.

The genes are TRBV7-9 and TRBJ1-4; tentatively, D is TRBD1 (5 bases). CDR3 size: 14 residues. CDR1 is SEHNR, CDR2 FQNEAQ, per germline (reference sequence). V lost 3 bases, J lost 3 bases, and 8 bases lay in between. The CDR3 DNA is TGTGCCAGCAGCTTCGGGGGGGCTAATGAAAAACTGTTTTTT. Translating it yields CASSFGGANEKLFF.

The chain is built from TRBV10-2 and TRBJ1-5; weak D call: TRBD1 (5 bases). Germline CDR1 WSHSY, CDR2 SAAADI. The CDR3 covers 13 residues. V was pared by 6 bases and J by 7 bases, with 13 bases between. The CDR3 DNA reads TGCGCCAGCAGGGGGCCCCGCGGGCAGCCCCAGCATTTT. Its translation is CASRGPRGQPQHF.

This clone occurred a few times. The chain links TRBV2 to TRBJ2-7; no firm D call. CDR1 is SNHLY and CDR2 is FYNNEI in the germline V gene. Trimming stripped 8 bases from V and 2 bases from J, with 10 bases between. The length of the CDR3 is 12 residues. CDR3 coding DNA: TGTGCCAGCCAGATCAGCACCTACGAGCAGTACTTC. It translates to CASQISTYEQYF. The full variable domain, completed using reference TRBV2 and TRBJ2-7, is EPEVTQTPSHQVTQMGQEVILRCVPISNHLYFYWYRQILGQKVEFLVSFYNNEISEKSEIFDDQFSVERPDGSNFTLKIRSTKLEDSAMYFCASQISTYEQYFGPGTRLTVT.

The J gene is TRBJ2-3, the V gene TRBV11-3; TRBD1 agrees at 10 bases. Trimming took 4 bases from V and 3 from J; bases not matched to a gene: 10. The CDR3 is 17 residues long. Per the germline V gene, CDR1 is SGHNT and CDR2 is YENEEA. CDR3 bases: TGTGCCAGCAGCTCATACGCCGGGACAGGGGAGACAGATACGCAGTATTTT. As protein: CASSSYAGTGETDTQYF.

The V call is TRBV19, the J call TRBJ2-7; 8 positions match TRBD2. The CDR3 has 15 residues. V gave up 6 bases and J gave up 0 bases; unmatched junction bases: 7. Germline V gene lookup returns CDR1 LNHDA and CDR2 SQIVND (reference sequence). This CDR3 is CASSVSGGPSYEQYF. The DNA for the CDR3 is TGTGCCAGTAGCGTCAGCGGGGGTCCCTCCTACGAGCAGTACTTC.

The rearrangement uses TRBV5-4 and TRBJ2-5, with unresolved D. Germline loops: CDR1 SGHNT, CDR2 YYREEE (reference sequence). Trimming left V 3 bases short and J 2 bases short, with 5 bases between. This CDR3 region has 12 residues. CDR3 loop: CASSWGQETQYF. Written as DNA, the CDR3 is TGTGCCAGCAGCTGGGGTCAAGAGACCCAGTACTTC.

This clone is labeled large (0.1 to 1%). The V call is TRBV27, the J call TRBJ2-3; the D gene is possibly TRBD2 (6 bases). CDR3 length equals 15 residues. The germline gives CDR1 MNHEY, CDR2 SMNVEV (reference sequence). Trimming took 6 bases from V and 0 from J, leaving 13 bases between them. CDR3 loop: CASSPGLLSTDTQYF. Here the CDR3 DNA reads TGTGCCAGCAGCCCGGGACTCCTCAGCACAGATACGCAGTATTTT.

The gene calls are TRBV7-9 and TRBJ1-5; unclear D gene. The CDR3 loop spans 13 amino acids. The germline gives CDR1 SEHNR, CDR2 FQNEAQ (reference sequence). V lost 1 base and J 2 bases, leaving 3 bases between the germline ends. CDR3 amino acids: CASSLDRNQPQHF. The CDR3 DNA reads TGTGCCAGCAGCTTAGACCGCAATCAGCCCCAGCATTTT.

This clone was observed a few times. The chain uses TRBV30 and TRBJ1-1; a possible D gene is TRBD1 (6 bases). Looked up from germline, CDR1 is GTSNPN and CDR2 is SVGIG (reference sequence). The length of the CDR3 is 13 residues. Between the trimmed V and J ends, which lost 8 bases and 4 bases, there was a span of 17 bases. In DNA, the CDR3 is TGTGCCGGTCACCAGGGGTTCTCCACTGAAGCTTTCTTT. Its translation is CAGHQGFSTEAFF.